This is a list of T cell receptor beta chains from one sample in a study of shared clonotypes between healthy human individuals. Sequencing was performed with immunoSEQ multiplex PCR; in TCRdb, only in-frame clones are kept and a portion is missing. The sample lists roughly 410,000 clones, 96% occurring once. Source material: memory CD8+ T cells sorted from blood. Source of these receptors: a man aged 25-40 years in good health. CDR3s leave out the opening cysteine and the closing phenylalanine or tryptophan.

CDR3aa: ASSPRASVSYEQY
v_gene: TRBV9
j_gene: TRBJ2-7

CDR3aa: ASSVVGLNTDTQY
v_gene: TRBV9
j_gene: TRBJ2-3

CDR3aa: ASTREAPGANTGELF
v_gene: TRBV19
j_gene: TRBJ2-2

CDR3aa: ASSSGTGLEQY
v_gene: TRBV11-2
j_gene: TRBJ2-7

CDR3aa: ASSPGTSGRWEQY
v_gene: TRBV5-4
j_gene: TRBJ2-7

CDR3aa: ASSPRGSSTDTQY
v_gene: TRBV18
j_gene: TRBJ2-3

CDR3aa: ASRPIAAQETQY
v_gene: TRBV5-1
j_gene: TRBJ2-5

CDR3aa: ASSVWGASNQPQH
v_gene: TRBV9
j_gene: TRBJ1-5

CDR3aa: ASSDTTSGSRNEQF
v_gene: TRBV7-9
j_gene: TRBJ2-1

CDR3aa: ASSIASGSYEQY
v_gene: TRBV19
j_gene: TRBJ2-7

CDR3aa: ASSLTGISYNEQF
v_gene: TRBV11-3
j_gene: TRBJ2-1

CDR3aa: ASSLGASISYEQY
v_gene: TRBV7-9
j_gene: TRBJ2-7

CDR3aa: ASSLFGENTEAF
v_gene: TRBV7-9
j_gene: TRBJ1-1

CDR3aa: ASSFPGLAENSYEQY
v_gene: TRBV7-2
j_gene: TRBJ2-7

CDR3aa: ASSKEDRAFYGYT
v_gene: TRBV21-1
j_gene: TRBJ1-2

CDR3aa: ASRQTGSTDTQY
v_gene: TRBV10-2
j_gene: TRBJ2-3

CDR3aa: ASSTQLAGGWNEQF
v_gene: TRBV9
j_gene: TRBJ2-1

CDR3aa: AAQRGGSRNEQF
v_gene: TRBV6-1
j_gene: TRBJ2-1

CDR3aa: SAAPPESGNEQF
v_gene: TRBV29-1
j_gene: TRBJ2-1

CDR3aa: ASSSKYPTKTGTAGMDQPQH
v_gene: TRBV27
j_gene: TRBJ1-5

CDR3aa: ASSLARTDEAF
v_gene: TRBV7-3
j_gene: TRBJ1-1

CDR3aa: ASSQDRGETQY
v_gene: TRBV4-1
j_gene: TRBJ2-5

CDR3aa: ASSLVGTGTEAFATNEKLF
v_gene: TRBV7-8
j_gene: TRBJ1-4

CDR3aa: ASSIESMGQPQH
v_gene: TRBV19
j_gene: TRBJ1-5

CDR3aa: ASSLRTGAYEQY
v_gene: TRBV7-9
j_gene: TRBJ2-7

CDR3aa: ASSDYYEQY
v_gene: TRBV25-1
j_gene: TRBJ2-7

CDR3aa: ASSQLAGSLYNEQF
v_gene: TRBV5-6
j_gene: TRBJ2-1

CDR3aa: ASSLGLAGGSVEQY
v_gene: TRBV5-4
j_gene: TRBJ2-7

CDR3aa: ASSPLVGTDTQY
v_gene: TRBV4-2
j_gene: TRBJ2-3

CDR3aa: ASSLGTGKRGEQY
v_gene: TRBV7-6
j_gene: TRBJ2-7

CDR3aa: ASSFGVVTGELF
v_gene: TRBV7-9
j_gene: TRBJ2-2

CDR3aa: AWGRANEQF
v_gene: TRBV30
j_gene: TRBJ2-1

CDR3aa: ASSFETGRYQPQH
v_gene: TRBV28
j_gene: TRBJ1-5

CDR3aa: ASSILEGHEQY
v_gene: TRBV13
j_gene: TRBJ2-7

CDR3aa: ASSSSGRVQETQY
v_gene: TRBV27
j_gene: TRBJ2-5

CDR3aa: ASSNYPTSGGETQY
v_gene: TRBV7-2
j_gene: TRBJ2-5

CDR3aa: ASSGQGAGELF
v_gene: TRBV5-1
j_gene: TRBJ2-2

CDR3aa: SGLEEETQY
v_gene: TRBV20-1
j_gene: TRBJ2-5

CDR3aa: ASSSLLVQF
v_gene: TRBV28
j_gene: TRBJ2-1

CDR3aa: ACGGPGGEYTEAF
v_gene: TRBV30
j_gene: TRBJ1-1

CDR3aa: ASSKYTGELF
v_gene: TRBV7-2
j_gene: TRBJ2-2

CDR3aa: ASSPGLYYEQY
v_gene: TRBV6-5
j_gene: TRBJ2-7

CDR3aa: ASSLVKTANTGELF
v_gene: TRBV7-9
j_gene: TRBJ2-2

CDR3aa: ASSLGNKPYEQY
v_gene: TRBV11-1
j_gene: TRBJ2-7

CDR3aa: ASSLDRDTGELF
v_gene: TRBV11-1
j_gene: TRBJ2-2

CDR3aa: ASRESGGLYNEQF
v_gene: TRBV2
j_gene: TRBJ2-1

CDR3aa: ASSLEGEGAQH
v_gene: TRBV5-6
j_gene: TRBJ1-5

CDR3aa: AWNTYSYEQY
v_gene: TRBV30
j_gene: TRBJ2-7

CDR3aa: ASSPRWGAPEAF
v_gene: TRBV13
j_gene: TRBJ1-1

CDR3aa: ASSPQGDEQY
v_gene: TRBV5-1
j_gene: TRBJ2-7

CDR3aa: ASSESGRSGRGNEQF
v_gene: TRBV10-1
j_gene: TRBJ2-1

CDR3aa: ASSPGQANYGYT
v_gene: TRBV5-1
j_gene: TRBJ1-2

CDR3aa: ASRQGRTQY
v_gene: TRBV6-5
j_gene: TRBJ2-3

CDR3aa: ASSQDLYRGPSSGANVLT
v_gene: TRBV14
j_gene: TRBJ2-6

CDR3aa: ASSSSPSGLEVEQY
v_gene: TRBV5-8
j_gene: TRBJ2-7

CDR3aa: ASSLSPRTALEAF
v_gene: TRBV28
j_gene: TRBJ1-1

CDR3aa: ASSLRVAATDTQY
v_gene: TRBV11-2
j_gene: TRBJ2-3

CDR3aa: ASSLGQGSGANVLT
v_gene: TRBV5-1
j_gene: TRBJ2-6

CDR3aa: ASRYQETQY
v_gene: TRBV5-1
j_gene: TRBJ2-5